This paragraph covers one TCR beta chain sequence. Its antigen is unknown. The CDR3 covers 13 residues. The germline CDR1 and CDR2 sequences are DFQATT and SNEGSKA (reference sequence). It was by 5' RACE with UMI labels that the TRB cDNA libraries were prepared. Reanalyzing the 5' RACE reads, TCRdb keeps one entry per CDR3 protein, without DNA. Across roughly 48,000 distinct CDR3 sequences, the top ten clones capture 14% to 15% of the sample. These data are taken from a study of CXCR3-negative and CXCR3-positive naive CD8 T cells. The overall study: Some 150 million TRB reads in total, about 1.5 +/- 0.3 million per library. Study outcomes and limitations: Upon cryopreservation, CXCR3 expression partially decreased, and most assays used fresh PBMCs. Naive cells used TRBV-TRBJ genes in much the same way whether CXCR3-negative or CXCR3-positive; memory cells did not.

V and J are TRBV20-1 and TRBJ2-7. The source of this sequence is a human donor in good health. Some clones in this sample may be carry-over from other donors' samples. Sequenced: memory CD8+ T cells from blood. CDR3 region: CSARTGFSYEQYF.